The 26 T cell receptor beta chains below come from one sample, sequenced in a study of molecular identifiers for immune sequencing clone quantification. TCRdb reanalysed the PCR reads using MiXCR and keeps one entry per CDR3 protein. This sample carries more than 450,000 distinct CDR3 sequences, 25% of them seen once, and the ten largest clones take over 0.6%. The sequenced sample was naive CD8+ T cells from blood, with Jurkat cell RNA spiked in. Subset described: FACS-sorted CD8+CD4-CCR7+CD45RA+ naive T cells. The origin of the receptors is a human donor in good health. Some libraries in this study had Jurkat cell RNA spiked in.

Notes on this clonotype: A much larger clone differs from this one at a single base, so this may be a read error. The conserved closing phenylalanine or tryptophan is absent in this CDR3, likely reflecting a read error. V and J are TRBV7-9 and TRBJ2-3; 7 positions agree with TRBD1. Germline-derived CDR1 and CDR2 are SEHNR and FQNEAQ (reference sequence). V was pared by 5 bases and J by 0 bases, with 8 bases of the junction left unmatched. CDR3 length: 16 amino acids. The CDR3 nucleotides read TGTGCCAGCAGCCCGAGACAGGGCACGAGCACAGATACGCAGTATCTT. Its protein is CASSPRQGTSTDTQYL.

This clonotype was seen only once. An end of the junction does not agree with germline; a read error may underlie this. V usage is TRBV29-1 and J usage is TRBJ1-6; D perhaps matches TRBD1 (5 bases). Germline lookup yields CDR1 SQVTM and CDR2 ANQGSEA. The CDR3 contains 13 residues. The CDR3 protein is CSVGQGYNSPLRF. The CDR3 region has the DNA TGCAGCGTTGGTCAGGGCTATAATTCACCCCTCCGCTTT.

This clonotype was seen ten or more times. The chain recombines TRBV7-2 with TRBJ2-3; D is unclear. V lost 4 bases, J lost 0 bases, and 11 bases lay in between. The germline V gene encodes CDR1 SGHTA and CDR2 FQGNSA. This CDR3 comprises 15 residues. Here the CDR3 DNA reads TGTGCCAGCAGCTCCCTAACAGCCAGCACAGATACGCAGTATTTT. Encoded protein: CASSSLTASTDTQYF.

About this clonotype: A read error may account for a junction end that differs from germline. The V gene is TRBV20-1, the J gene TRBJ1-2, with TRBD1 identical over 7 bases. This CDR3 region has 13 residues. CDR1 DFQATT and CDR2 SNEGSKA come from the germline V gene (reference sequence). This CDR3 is CSAREGTAYGSTF. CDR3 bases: TGCAGTGCTAGAGAAGGGACAGCTTATGGCTCCACCTTC.

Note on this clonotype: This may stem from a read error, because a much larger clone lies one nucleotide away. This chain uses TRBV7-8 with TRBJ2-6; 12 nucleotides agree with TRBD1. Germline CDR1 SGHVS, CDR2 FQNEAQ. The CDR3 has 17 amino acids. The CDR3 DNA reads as TGTGCCAGCAGTACCGGGACAGGGGGCTCTGGGGCCTACGTCCTGACTTTC. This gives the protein CASSTGTGGSGAYVLTF.

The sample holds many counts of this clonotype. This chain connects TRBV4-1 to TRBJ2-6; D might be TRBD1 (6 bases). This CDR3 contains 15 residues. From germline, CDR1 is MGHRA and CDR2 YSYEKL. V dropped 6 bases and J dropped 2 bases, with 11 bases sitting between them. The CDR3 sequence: CASRQQGAGANVLTF. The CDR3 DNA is TGCGCCAGCAGACAACAGGGAGCTGGGGCCAACGTCCTGACTTTC.

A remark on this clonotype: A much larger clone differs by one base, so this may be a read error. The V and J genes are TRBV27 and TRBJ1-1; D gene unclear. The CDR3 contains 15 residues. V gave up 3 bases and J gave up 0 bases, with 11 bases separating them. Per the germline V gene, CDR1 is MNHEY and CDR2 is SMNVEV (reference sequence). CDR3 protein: CASSLISVLNTEAFF. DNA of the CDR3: TGTGCCAGCAGTTTGATATCGGTCCTGAACACTGAAGCTTTCTTT.

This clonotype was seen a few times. The CDR3 DNA reads TGTGCCAGCGAAACCGCGAGCGGGCTGAGCTCCTACGAGCAGTACTTC. It yields the protein CASETASGLSSYEQYF. The chain recombines TRBV7-9 with TRBJ2-7; tentatively, D is TRBD2 (6 bases). CDR3 size: 16 residues. The V end lost 8 bases, the J end lost 0 bases, and 20 bases lay between the germline ends. Germline CDR1 SEHNR, CDR2 FQNEAQ (reference sequence).

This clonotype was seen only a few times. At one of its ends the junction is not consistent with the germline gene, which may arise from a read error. CDR3 loop: CASSLGGTSASNF. The CDR3 nucleotides are TGTGCCAGCAGCTTAGGCGGGACCTCTGCTTCAAACTTT. The rearrangement uses TRBV11-3 and TRBJ1-1; tentative D call: TRBD1 (5 bases). This CDR3 is 13 amino acids long. Germline CDR1 is SGHNT and CDR2 is YENEEA.

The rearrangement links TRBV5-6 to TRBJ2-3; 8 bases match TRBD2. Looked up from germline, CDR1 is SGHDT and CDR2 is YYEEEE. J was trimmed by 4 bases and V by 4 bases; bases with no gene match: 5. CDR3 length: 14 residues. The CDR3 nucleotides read TGTGCCAGCAGCCCGGGAGGGACACCAGATACGCAGTATTTT. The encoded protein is CASSPGGTPDTQYF.

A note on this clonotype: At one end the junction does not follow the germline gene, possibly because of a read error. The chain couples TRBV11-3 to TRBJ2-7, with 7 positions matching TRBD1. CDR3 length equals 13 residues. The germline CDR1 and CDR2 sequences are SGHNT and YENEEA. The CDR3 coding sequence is TGTGCCAGCAGCTTAAGACAGGGCTACGAGCATTACTTC. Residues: CASSLRQGYEHYF.

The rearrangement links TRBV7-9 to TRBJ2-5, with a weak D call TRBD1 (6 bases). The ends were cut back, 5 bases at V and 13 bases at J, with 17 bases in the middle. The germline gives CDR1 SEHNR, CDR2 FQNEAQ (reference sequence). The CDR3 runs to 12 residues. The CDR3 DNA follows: TGTGCCAGCAGCGGGACATCCCTTGTCCTGTACTTC. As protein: CASSGTSLVLYF.

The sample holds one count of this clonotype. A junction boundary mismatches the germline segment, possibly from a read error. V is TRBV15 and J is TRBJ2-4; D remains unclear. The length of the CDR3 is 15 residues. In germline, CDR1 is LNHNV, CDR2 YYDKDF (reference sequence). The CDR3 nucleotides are TGTGCCACCGGCACGTCGCCCGCGGCCAAAAACACTCAGTACTTC. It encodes CATGTSPAAKNTQYF.

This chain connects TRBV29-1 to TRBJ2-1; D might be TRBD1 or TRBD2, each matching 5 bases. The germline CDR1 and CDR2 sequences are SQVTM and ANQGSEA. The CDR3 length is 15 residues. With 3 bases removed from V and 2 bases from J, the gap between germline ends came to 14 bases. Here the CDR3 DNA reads TGCAGCGTTGAGCAGGGACGGAGCACCTACAATGAGCAGTTCTTC. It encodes CSVEQGRSTYNEQFF.

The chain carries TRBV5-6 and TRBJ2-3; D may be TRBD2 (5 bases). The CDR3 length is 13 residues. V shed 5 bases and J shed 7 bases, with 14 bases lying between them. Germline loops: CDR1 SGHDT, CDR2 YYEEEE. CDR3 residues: CASSVGGTNTQYF. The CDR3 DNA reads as TGTGCCAGCAGTGTTGGAGGTACAAATACGCAGTATTTT.

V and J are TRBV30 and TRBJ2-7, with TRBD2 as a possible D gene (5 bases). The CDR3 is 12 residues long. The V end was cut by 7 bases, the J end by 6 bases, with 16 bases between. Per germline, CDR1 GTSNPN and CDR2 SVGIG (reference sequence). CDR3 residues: CAYLRPGIEQYF. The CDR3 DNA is TGTGCCTATCTAAGGCCGGGAATCGAGCAGTACTTC.

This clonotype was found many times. In DNA form, the CDR3 reads TGTGCCAGCAATAACCCAACAGGGGCGAACTATGGCTACACCTTC. It translates to CASNNPTGANYGYTF. The chain uses TRBV2 and TRBJ1-2; 7 bases are a match to TRBD1. With 7 bases clipped from V and 2 bases from J, the junction kept 10 bases outside the gene matches. The CDR3 totals 15 residues. Germline CDR1 SNHLY, CDR2 FYNNEI.

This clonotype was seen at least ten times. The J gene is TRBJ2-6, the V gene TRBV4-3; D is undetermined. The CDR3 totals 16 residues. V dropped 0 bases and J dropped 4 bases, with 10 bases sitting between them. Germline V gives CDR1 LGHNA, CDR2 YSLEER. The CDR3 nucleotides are TGCGCCAGCAGCCAAGACGCATTAACAGGGGCCAACGTCCTGACTTTC. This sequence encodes CASSQDALTGANVLTF.

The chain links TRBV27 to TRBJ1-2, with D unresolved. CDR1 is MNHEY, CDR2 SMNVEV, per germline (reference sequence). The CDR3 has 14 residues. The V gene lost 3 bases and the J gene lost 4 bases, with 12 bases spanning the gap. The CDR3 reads CASSLKAATYGYTF. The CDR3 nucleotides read TGTGCCAGCAGTTTGAAGGCGGCGACCTATGGCTACACCTTC.

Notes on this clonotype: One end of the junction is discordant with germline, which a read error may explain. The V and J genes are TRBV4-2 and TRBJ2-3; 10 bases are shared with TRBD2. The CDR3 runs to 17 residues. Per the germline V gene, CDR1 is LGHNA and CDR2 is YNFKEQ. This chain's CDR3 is CASSPGAASGSTDTLYF. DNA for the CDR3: TGTGCCAGCAGCCCCGGGGCAGCTAGCGGGAGCACAGATACGCTGTATTTT.

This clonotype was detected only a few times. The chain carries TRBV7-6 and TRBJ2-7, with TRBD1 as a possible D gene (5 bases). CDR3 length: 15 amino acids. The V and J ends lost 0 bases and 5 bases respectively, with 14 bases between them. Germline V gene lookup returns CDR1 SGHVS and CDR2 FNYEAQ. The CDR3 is CASSLAARATDEQYF. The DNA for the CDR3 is TGTGCCAGCAGCTTAGCGGCCCGTGCGACAGACGAGCAGTACTTC.

CDR3 amino acids: CASSQEWTGAYSYEQYF. The CDR3 region has the DNA TGTGCCAGCAGCCAAGAATGGACAGGGGCCTACTCCTACGAGCAGTACTTC. The chain links TRBV14 to TRBJ2-7; 9 bases are shared with TRBD1. Germline CDR1 and CDR2: SGHDN and FVKESK. Trimming at V came to 0 bases and at J to 0 bases, leaving 6 bases not matched to a gene. This CDR3 spans 17 amino acids.

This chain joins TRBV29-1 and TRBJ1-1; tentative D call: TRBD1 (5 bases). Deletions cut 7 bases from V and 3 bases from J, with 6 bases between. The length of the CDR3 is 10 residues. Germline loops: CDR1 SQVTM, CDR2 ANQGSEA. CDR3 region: CSGGDTEAFF. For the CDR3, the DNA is TGCAGCGGGGGGGACACTGAAGCTTTCTTT.

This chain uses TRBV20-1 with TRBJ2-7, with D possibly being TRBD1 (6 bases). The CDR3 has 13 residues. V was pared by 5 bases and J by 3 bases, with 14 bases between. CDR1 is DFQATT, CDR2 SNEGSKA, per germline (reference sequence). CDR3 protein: CSARTGLGYEQYF. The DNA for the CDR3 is TGCAGTGCTCGAACAGGGCTCGGCTACGAGCAGTACTTC.

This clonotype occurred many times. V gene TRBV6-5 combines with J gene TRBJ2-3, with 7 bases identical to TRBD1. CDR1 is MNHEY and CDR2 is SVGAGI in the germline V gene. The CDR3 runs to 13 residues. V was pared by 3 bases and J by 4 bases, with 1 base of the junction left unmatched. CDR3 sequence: CASSYQGADTQYF. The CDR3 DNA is TGTGCCAGCAGTTATCAGGGGGCAGATACGCAGTATTTT.

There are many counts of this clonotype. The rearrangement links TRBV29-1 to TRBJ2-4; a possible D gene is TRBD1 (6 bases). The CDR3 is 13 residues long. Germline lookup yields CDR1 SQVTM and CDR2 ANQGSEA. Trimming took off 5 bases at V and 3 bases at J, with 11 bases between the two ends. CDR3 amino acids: CSVLEGDKNIQYF. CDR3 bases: TGCAGCGTTTTAGAGGGGGACAAAAACATTCAGTACTTC.